This T cell receptor (beta chain) was recorded in a study of cytomegalovirus exposure and HLA in healthy donors. Study-wide findings and caveats: A missense DCLRE1C variant was associated with V- and J-gene trimming of TCR beta chains in a later analysis, and an independent cohort replicated the association.

60 Vbeta and 13 Jbeta primers were used in PCR. Clones were read by immunoSEQ multiplex PCR, and TCRdb kept only the in-frame ones, dropping some. The sample carries 150,000 to 200,000 clones, about 75% recorded once. Germline CDR1 SGHRS, CDR2 YFSETQ. V was cut by 0 bases and J by 2 bases, with 6 bases left in between. The CDR3 is 13 amino acids. About this clone itself: Its target is not known.

The sequence came from a male donor in good health and CMV-seronegative. The chain is built from TRBV5-1 and TRBJ2-7; perhaps TRBD2 as D (5 bases). The sample consisted of PBMCs. This CDR3 is CASSLAGTYEQYF. For the CDR3, the DNA is TGCGCCAGCAGCTTGGCGGGAACCTACGAGCAGTACTTC.